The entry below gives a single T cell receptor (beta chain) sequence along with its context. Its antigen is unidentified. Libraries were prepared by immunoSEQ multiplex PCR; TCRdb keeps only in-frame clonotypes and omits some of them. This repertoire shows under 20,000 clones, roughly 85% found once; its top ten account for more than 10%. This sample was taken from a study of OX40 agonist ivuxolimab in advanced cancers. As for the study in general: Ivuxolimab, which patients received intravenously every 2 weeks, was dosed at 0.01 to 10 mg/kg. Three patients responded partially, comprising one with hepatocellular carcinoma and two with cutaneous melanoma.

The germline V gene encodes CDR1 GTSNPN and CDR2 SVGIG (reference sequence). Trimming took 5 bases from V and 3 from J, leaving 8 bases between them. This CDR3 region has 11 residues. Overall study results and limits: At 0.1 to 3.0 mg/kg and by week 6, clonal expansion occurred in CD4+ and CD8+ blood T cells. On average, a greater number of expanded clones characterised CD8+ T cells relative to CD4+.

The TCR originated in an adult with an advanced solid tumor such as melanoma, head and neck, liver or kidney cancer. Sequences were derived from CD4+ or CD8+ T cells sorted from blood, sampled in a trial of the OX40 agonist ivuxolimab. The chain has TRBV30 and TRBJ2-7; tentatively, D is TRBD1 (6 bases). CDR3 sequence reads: CAWLGGYEQYF. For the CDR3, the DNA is TGTGCCTGGTTAGGGGGCTACGAGCAGTACTTC.